Below are 2 T cell receptor beta chains sequenced from a single sample in a study of CD8 T cells in ankylosing spondylitis. One entry per CDR3 protein results from TCRdb running MiXCR on the 5' RACE reads. The sample lists 200,000 to 250,000 distinct CDR3 sequences; around 10% were seen once. The sample consisted of blood, either unsorted or a sorted T cell fraction (not recorded which). All receptors derive from a male donor with ankylosing spondylitis or in good health (not recorded which).

This clonotype was detected only a few times. The chain uses TRBV12-3 or TRBV12-4 and TRBJ2-5, with D perhaps TRBD2 (5 bases). The CDR3 totals 14 residues. Trimming removed 6 bases at V and 5 bases at J, with 16 bases between. The CDR3 region has the DNA TGTGCCAGCAGCGTCAACGGGGAGACGGAGACCCAGTACTTC. This codes for CASSVNGETETQYF.

This clonotype was counted many times. The chain has TRBV5-1 and TRBJ2-7; 10 bases are a match to TRBD2. This CDR3 region has 15 residues. Germline V CDR1 and CDR2: SGHRS, YFSETQ. Unmatched junction bases numbered 4, after V lost 0 bases and J lost 4 bases. In DNA, the CDR3 is TGCGCCAGCAGCTTGGTTAGCGGGGGGAGATACGAGCAGTACTTC. As protein: CASSLVSGGRYEQYF. Variable domain in full (rest from reference TRBV5-1 and TRBJ2-7): KAGVTQTPRYLIKTRGQQVTLSCSPISGHRSVSWYQQTPGQGLQFLFEYFSETQRNKGNFPGRFSGRQFSNSRSEMNVSTLELGDSALYLCASSLVSGGRYEQYFGPGTRLTVT.